This paragraph covers one T cell receptor beta chain sequence. Its antigen is unidentified. The data were taken from a study of T cell responses to AZD1222 COVID-19 vaccine. The protocol was immunoSEQ multiplex PCR, while the TCRdb copy is restricted to in-frame clones and leaves out a portion. The sample has about 140,000 clones, approximately 93% seen once. The V gene lost 1 base and the J gene lost 4 bases, with 13 bases spanning the gap. There are 15 residues in the CDR3. Per germline, CDR1 SGHTA and CDR2 FQGTGA. Study conclusions and caveats: A rise in Spike-specific TCR breadth and depth followed two AZD1222 doses.

V usage is TRBV7-3 and J usage is TRBJ2-5; possibly TRBD1 for D (5 bases). This sequence was found in an adult who received the AZD1222 COVID-19 vaccine. The specimen comprised peripheral blood, sampled 28 days after the second AZD1222 dose. The CDR3 DNA sequence: TGTGCCAGCAGCTTAAGATCGGCAGGGATAGAGACCCAGTACTTC. It translates to CASSLRSAGIETQYF.